Sequencing of this T cell receptor beta chain was carried out in a study of blood T cells in healthy people across ages. The CDR3 has 14 residues. Per germline, CDR1 MNHEY and CDR2 SVGAGI. The authors ran a second PCR of about 7 to 11 cycles using a sample-barcoded 5' primer and a J-beta primer mix. In TCRdb, the 5' RACE reads were re-called with MiXCR into one record per CDR3 protein. This table has under 2,000,000 distinct CDR3 sequences, around 50% appearing once. The source material was blood. This chain links TRBV6-5 with TRBJ2-4, with TRBD2 identical over 7 bases. The DNA end lines up better with TRBJ2-7; the J call may be wrong. This clonotype was obtained from a woman in her 40s in good health. In DNA form, the CDR3 reads TGTGCCAGCAGTTACCTAGGACTAGTGCGCGAGCAGTACTTC. Amino acid sequence: CASSYLGLVREQYF.